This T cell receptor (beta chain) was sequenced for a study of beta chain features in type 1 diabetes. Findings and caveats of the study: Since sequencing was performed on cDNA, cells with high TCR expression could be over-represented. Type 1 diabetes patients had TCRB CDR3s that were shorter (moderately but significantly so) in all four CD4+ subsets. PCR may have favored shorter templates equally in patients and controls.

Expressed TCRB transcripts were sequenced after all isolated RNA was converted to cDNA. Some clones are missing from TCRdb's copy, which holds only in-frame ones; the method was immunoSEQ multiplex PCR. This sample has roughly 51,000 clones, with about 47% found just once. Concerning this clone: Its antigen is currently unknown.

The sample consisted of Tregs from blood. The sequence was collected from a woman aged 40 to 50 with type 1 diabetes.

The CDR3 sequence: CASSYYRVPMNTEAFF. The CDR3 bases are TGTGCCAGCAGTTATTACAGGGTTCCCATGAACACTGAAGCTTTCTTT. The chain couples TRBV6-6 to TRBJ1-1; a weak D match, TRBD1 (6 bases). Germline-derived CDR1 and CDR2 are MNHNY and SVGAGI (reference sequence). V was clipped by 3 bases and J by 0 bases, with 14 bases between them. The CDR3 covers 16 residues.